This TCR beta chain was identified in a study of shared clonotypes between healthy human individuals. To note about this clone: Its antigen remains unknown.

Regarding the study as a whole: Clonotype sharing across several donors was observed for approximately 5% of naive CD4 clonotypes. Sequencing depth was expected to affect clonotype sharing among donors.

In replicate PCRs of sorted subsets, roughly 210 ng DNA, roughly 27,000 T cell genomes, was used. Only in-frame clones appear in the TCRdb table, and some are missing; sequencing was by immunoSEQ multiplex PCR. The data show roughly 720,000 clones, around 90% seen once. The sequencing sample was made of memory CD8+ T cells from PBMCs. Subset given: CD45RO+ cells pooled with CCR7-negative TemRA cells. The receptor comes from a young man in good health. Some clones in this sample may be carry-over from other donors' samples.

Written as DNA, the CDR3 is TGTGCCAGCAGCTTAGGACAGGTCTACGAGCAGTACTTC. It translates to CASSLGQVYEQYF. The genes are TRBV7-6 and TRBJ2-7; tentative D call: TRBD1 (6 bases). Looked up from germline, CDR1 is SGHVS and CDR2 is FNYEAQ. This CDR3 is built from 13 residues. The germline V and J ends were trimmed by 1 base and 3 bases, with 7 bases remaining between them.